This T cell receptor beta chain was captured by sequencing in a study of identical twins' blood T cells. The donors were healthy female monozygous twins, three pairs in total. Each CDR3 protein gets one entry after TCRdb re-called the 5' RACE reads with MiXCR. The table includes 300,000 to 400,000 distinct CDR3 sequences, over 25% detected once. This clonotype showed up many times. With 0 bases removed from V and 4 bases from J, the gap between germline ends came to 9 bases. In germline, CDR1 is LGHDT, CDR2 YNNKEL (reference sequence). CDR3 size: 14 residues. The sequenced sample was PBMCs. This chain links TRBV3-1 with TRBJ1-2; D unresolved. The TCR originated in a woman aged 18 to 50 in good health. The CDR3 DNA follows: TGTGCCAGCAGCCAAGATCTTACGGGCTATGGCTACACCTTC. Its translation is CASSQDLTGYGYTF.